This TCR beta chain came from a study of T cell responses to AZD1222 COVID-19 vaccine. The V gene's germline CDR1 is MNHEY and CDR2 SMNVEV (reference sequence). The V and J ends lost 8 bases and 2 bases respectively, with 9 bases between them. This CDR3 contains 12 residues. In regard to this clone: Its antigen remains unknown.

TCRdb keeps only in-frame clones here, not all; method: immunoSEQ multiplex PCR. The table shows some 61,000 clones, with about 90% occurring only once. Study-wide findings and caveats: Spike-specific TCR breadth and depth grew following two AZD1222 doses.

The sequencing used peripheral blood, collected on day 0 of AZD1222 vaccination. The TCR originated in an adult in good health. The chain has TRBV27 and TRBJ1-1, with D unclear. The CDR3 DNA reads TGTGCCAGCGGGCGACTCAACACTGAAGCTTTCTTT. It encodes CASGRLNTEAFF.